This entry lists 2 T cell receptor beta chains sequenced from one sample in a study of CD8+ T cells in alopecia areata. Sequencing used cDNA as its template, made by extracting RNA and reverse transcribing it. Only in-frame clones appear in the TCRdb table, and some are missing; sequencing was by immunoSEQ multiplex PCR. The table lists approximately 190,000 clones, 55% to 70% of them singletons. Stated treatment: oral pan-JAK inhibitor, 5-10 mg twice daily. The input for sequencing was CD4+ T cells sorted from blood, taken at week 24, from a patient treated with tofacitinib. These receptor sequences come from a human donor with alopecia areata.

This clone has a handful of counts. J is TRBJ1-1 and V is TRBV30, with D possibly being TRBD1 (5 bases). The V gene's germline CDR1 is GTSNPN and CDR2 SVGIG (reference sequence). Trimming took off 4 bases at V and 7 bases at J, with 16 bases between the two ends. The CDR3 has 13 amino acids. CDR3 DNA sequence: TGTGCCTGGACAAAAGTAATGACAGTTGAAGCTTTCTTT. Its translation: CAWTKVMTVEAFF.

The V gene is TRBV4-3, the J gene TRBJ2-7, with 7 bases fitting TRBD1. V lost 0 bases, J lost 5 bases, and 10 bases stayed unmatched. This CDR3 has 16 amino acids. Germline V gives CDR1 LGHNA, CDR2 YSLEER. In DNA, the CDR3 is TGCGCCAGCAGCCAAGATTCCCACAGGGGAACGAACGAGCAGTACTTC. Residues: CASSQDSHRGTNEQYF.